The rows below give T cell receptor beta chains drawn from one sample of a study of Ad26.COV2.S vaccination and SARS-CoV-2 variants. Data came from immunoSEQ multiplex PCR; TCRdb stores just in-frame clones and leaves some out. This sample has around 300,000 clones; around 89% occur once, and the top ten carry roughly 5%. The sample in question was peripheral blood, obtained in a trial of Ad26.COV2.S vaccine versus placebo. These receptors all come from a person aged 18-60 years who received the Ad26.COV2.S COVID-19 vaccine or a placebo. CDR3s include the opening cysteine and the closing phenylalanine or tryptophan. D genes are given only for firm matches. Clone sizes are given selectively: once, few, many, or a class where the clone is expanded.

TRBJ1-5	TRBD1	TRBV27	-	16	TGTGCCAGCAGTTTCAGGGGGCGGATGGGCAATCAGCCCCAGCATTTT	CASSFRGRMGNQPQHF
TRBJ2-3	TRBD1	TRBV6-5	-	15	TGTGCCAGCCGGGACAGGGGAGCCGTCACAGATACGCAGTATTTT	CASRDRGAVTDTQYF
TRBJ1-4	TRBD1	TRBV28	-	15	TGTGCCAGCAGTTCCCTTGGACAGGGCTCCGAAAAACTGTTTTTT	CASSSLGQGSEKLFF
TRBJ1-1	-	TRBV29-1	-	12	TGCAGCGTTGGGGGCATGAACACTGAAGCTTTCTTT	CSVGGMNTEAFF
TRBJ2-7	-	TRBV2	few	11	TGTGCCAGCAGTGAAGCGCTGGGTCTGTACTTC	CASSEALGLYF
TRBJ2-3	-	TRBV5-6	-	13	TGTGCCAGCAGCTTGGGACAGCCAGATACGCAGTATTTT	CASSLGQPDTQYF
TRBJ2-5	-	TRBV5-1	-	14	TGCGCCAGCAGCTTCCTAGCGCCACAAGAGACCCAGTACTTC	CASSFLAPQETQYF
TRBJ2-2	-	TRBV7-2	-	14	TGTGCCAGCAGCTTTGGCAGGAACACCGGGGAGCTGTTTTTT	CASSFGRNTGELFF
TRBJ2-3	-	TRBV7-2	-	16	TGTGCCAGCAGCTTAAGGCAGGGAGCCGGGACAGATACGCAGTATTTT	CASSLRQGAGTDTQYF
TRBJ2-7	-	TRBV6-2/TRBV6-3	-	16	TGTGCCAGCAGCCCCCTCGCAGGGGAAGGGGGATCCGAGCAGTACTTC	CASSPLAGEGGSEQYF
TRBJ2-2	-	TRBV13	-	14	TGTGCCAGCAGCTTCGGACCGAACACCGGGGAGCTGTTTTTT	CASSFGPNTGELFF
TRBJ2-1	TRBD2	TRBV9	-	11	TGTGCCAGCAGCCTCGGCGGGGGGCCTGTCTTC	CASSLGGGPVF
TRBJ1-4	TRBD1	TRBV7-6	once	19	TGTGCCAGCAGTTCCGGGACAGGGGAACTTTCCACCGGTAATGAAAAACTGTTTTTT	CASSSGTGELSTGNEKLFF
TRBJ2-7	TRBD1	TRBV28	once	13	TGTGCCAGCAGAGAGACAGGGTCCTACGAGCAGTACTTC	CASRETGSYEQYF
TRBJ1-1	TRBD1	TRBV18	-	14	TGTGCCAGCTCACCGGGACAGGGTACCGCTGAAGCTTTCTTT	CASSPGQGTAEAFF
TRBJ1-1	-	TRBV7-3	-	13	TGTGCCAGCAGCCACACGGGGAACACTGAAGCTTTCTTT	CASSHTGNTEAFF
TRBJ1-1	TRBD1	TRBV12-3/TRBV12-4	-	13	TGTGCCAGCAGGAACAGGGGGGACACTGAAGCTTTCTTT	CASRNRGDTEAFF
TRBJ2-2	-	TRBV7-2	-	15	TGTGCCAGCAGCTTAGCGGCGGTAAACACCGGGGAGCTGTTTTTT	CASSLAAVNTGELFF
TRBJ2-1	TRBD2	TRBV7-8	many	16	TGTGCCAGCAGCGTTACTAGCGGGGGCACTTGGGATGAGCAGTTCTTC	CASSVTSGGTWDEQFF
TRBJ1-5	-	TRBV24-1	-	14	TGTGCCACCAGTGAAACAGGAGCCGATCAGCCCCAGCATTTT	CATSETGADQPQHF
TRBJ1-6	-	TRBV3-1/TRBV3-2	few	15	TGTGCCAGCAGCCAGTCCGAGCAGGGTTGGTCACCCCTCCACTTT	CASSQSEQGWSPLHF
TRBJ1-6	-	TRBV6-1	-	13	TGTGCCAGCAGTGAATTGAGGGTTTCACCCCTCCACTTT	CASSELRVSPLHF
TRBJ1-4	-	TRBV3-1/TRBV3-2	once	13	TGTGCCAGCAGCCCCCCAGGAACAGAAAAACTGTTTTTT	CASSPPGTEKLFF
TRBJ2-1	-	TRBV29-1	-	12	TGCAGCGTTGAAAGGTGGGGCAATGAGCAGTTCTTC	CSVERWGNEQFF
TRBJ1-2	-	TRBV12-3/TRBV12-4	-	13	TGTGCCAGCAGTCCCCACAGGGACTATGGCTACACCTTC	CASSPHRDYGYTF
TRBJ2-2	TRBD1	TRBV9	-	16	TGTGCCAGCAGCTATCACCGGGACAGAGACACCGGGGAGCTGTTTTTT	CASSYHRDRDTGELFF